The rows below give T cell receptor beta chains drawn from one sample of a study of memory CD4+ T cells and cytomegalovirus serostatus. TCRdb's copy holds only in-frame clones and misses some; the assay was immunoSEQ multiplex PCR. The sample holds around 49,000 clones, roughly three quarters seen once. The sample was memory CD4+ T cells from blood. All receptors come from an adult in good health and CMV-seronegative. Both conserved end residues are part of each CDR3. The D gene is left open where the match is weak. The size field is filled for only some rows; it gives once, few, many or a size class.

>TRBV9|TRBJ2-7|NA|TRBD2
TGTGCCAGCAGCGTAGGGATTAGCGGGAGAGATTTGGGTTACGAGCAGTACTTC
CASSVGISGRDLGYEQYF
>TRBV6-6|TRBJ2-7|NA|TRBD2
TGTGCCAGCAGATCCCTCAGCGGGGGATACGAGCAGTACTTC
CASRSLSGGYEQYF
>TRBV19|TRBJ2-1|NA|NA
TGTGCCAGTAGTTCAGGCAGGGACTACAATGAGCAGTTCTTC
CASSSGRDYNEQFF
>TRBV5-1|TRBJ2-1|NA|NA
TGCGCCAGCAGCCCTGGACACAACTCCTACAATGAGCAGTTCTTC
CASSPGHNSYNEQFF
>TRBV19|TRBJ2-1|NA|TRBD2
TGTGCCAGTAGTATAATGCTAGCGGGGGGTTACAATGAGCAGTTCTTC
CASSIMLAGGYNEQFF
>TRBV19|TRBJ2-6|NA|NA
TGTGCCAGTAGCAAGATGGGCTCTGGGGCCAACGTCCTGACTTTC
CASSKMGSGANVLTF
>TRBV7-9|TRBJ2-2|NA|TRBD2
TGTGCCAGCAGGGGGACTAGCGGGAGTGGGAACACCGGGGAGCTGTTTTTT
CASRGTSGSGNTGELFF
>TRBV28|TRBJ1-5|NA|NA
TGTGCCAGCAGTTTATGGGCAGAGGGCGGTGGCAATCAGCCCCAGCATTTT
CASSLWAEGGGNQPQHF
>TRBV6-1|TRBJ1-2|few|NA
TGTGCCAGCAGTGAATATAGGGCTGCTTATGGCTACACCTTC
CASSEYRAAYGYTF
>TRBV18|TRBJ2-5|NA|TRBD1
TGTGCCAGCTCAAACACAGGGGGCGGAGAGACCCAGTACTTC
CASSNTGGGETQYF
>TRBV5-1|TRBJ2-7|NA|TRBD1
TGCGCCAGCAGCTTGGGTGACAGGGGATTAAACGAGCAGTACTTC
CASSLGDRGLNEQYF
>TRBV5-1|TRBJ2-3|NA|NA
TGCGCCAGCAGCTTGGCCCAGGATACGCAGTATTTT
CASSLAQDTQYF
>TRBV10-3|TRBJ2-3|NA|NA
TGTGCCATCAGTGAGTCCGGAGATACGCAGTATTTT
CAISESGDTQYF
>TRBV7-3|TRBJ2-1|NA|TRBD1
TGTGCCAGCAGCTTAGGACAGGGAGGAGGGAGTGAGCAGTTCTTC
CASSLGQGGGSEQFF
>TRBV2|TRBJ2-5|NA|NA
TGTGCCAGCAGTGTGACCCAAGAGACCCAGTACTTC
CASSVTQETQYF
>TRBV6-5|TRBJ2-1|NA|NA
TGTGCCAGCAGTCGAACAATAGCGGATGAGCAGTTCTTC
CASSRTIADEQFF
>TRBV7-8|TRBJ2-1|few|NA
TGTGCCAGCAGGACGACAGCTGTGGAGCAGTTCTTC
CASRTTAVEQFF
>TRBV29-1|TRBJ2-7|NA|NA
TGCAGCGTCAGGGGCAGGGGCGACGAGCAGTACTTC
CSVRGRGDEQYF
>TRBV6-1|TRBJ2-3|NA|TRBD2
TGTGCCAGCAGTGAAGTGGGGGGGACCCTGGGGCGAACAGATACGCAGTATTTT
CASSEVGGTLGRTDTQYF
>TRBV7-7|TRBJ2-1|NA|NA
TGTGCTAGCAGCTTAGGTAGCGCCGAGGGCCATGAGCAGTTCTTC
CASSLGSAEGHEQFF
>TRBV5-1|TRBJ2-5|NA|TRBD2
TGCGCCAGCAGCTACGGACTAGCGGACCAAGAGACCCAGTACTTC
CASSYGLADQETQYF
>TRBV2|TRBJ1-5|NA|NA
TGTGCCAGCAGCCCGGGGGCTCAGCCCCAGCATTTT
CASSPGAQPQHF
>TRBV11-2|TRBJ2-2|NA|NA
TGTGCCAGCAGCCTCTCAACAGGGAGGGCGGCCACCGGGGAGCTGTTTTTT
CASSLSTGRAATGELFF
>TRBV29-1|TRBJ2-1|NA|TRBD1
TGCAGCGTTGGTAGGTTGAAGGACAGGGAGAGCAATGAGCAGTTCTTC
CSVGRLKDRESNEQFF
>TRBV29-1|TRBJ2-5|NA|TRBD1
TGCAGCGTTGGCGGGACAGGGGGTGGTGAGACCCAGTACTTC
CSVGGTGGGETQYF
>TRBV30|TRBJ1-5|NA|NA
TGTGCCTGGAGTACCCAGGGCCGACAGCCCCAGCATTTT
CAWSTQGRQPQHF
>TRBV18|TRBJ2-7|NA|TRBD2
TGTGCCAGCCGAAACTTAGCGGGAGAGCAGTACTTC
CASRNLAGEQYF
>TRBV19|TRBJ1-1|NA|NA
TGTGCCAGTAGACAGGGATTAAACACTGAAGCTTTCTTT
CASRQGLNTEAFF
>TRBV19|TRBJ2-2|NA|TRBD1
TGTGCCAGTAGTCCCAGGACAGGGTCGGTCGGGGAGCTGTTTTTT
CASSPRTGSVGELFF
>TRBV6-6|TRBJ1-1|once|TRBD1
TGTGCCAGCAGCCGACAGGGGAGGACTGAAGCTTTCTTT
CASSRQGRTEAFF
>TRBV19|TRBJ2-7|NA|NA
TGTGCCAGTAGTAAGGGTTTGCGCTACGAGCAGTACTTC
CASSKGLRYEQYF
>TRBV30|TRBJ2-5|NA|TRBD2
TGTGCCTGGAGTGTCCACGGGGGGGAGACCCAGTACTTC
CAWSVHGGETQYF
>TRBV6-4|TRBJ1-2|NA|NA
TGTGCCAGCACCGGCAGAAACTATGGCTACACCTTC
CASTGRNYGYTF
>TRBV30|TRBJ2-3|NA|NA
TGTGCCTGGAGTGTACTAGGGCAAGATACGCAGTATTTT
CAWSVLGQDTQYF
>TRBV30|TRBJ2-3|NA|NA
TGTGCCTGGCGACTCAGGGACGGCACAGATACGCAGTATTTT
CAWRLRDGTDTQYF
>TRBV14|TRBJ2-1|NA|TRBD2
TGTGCCAGCAGCCCCCCGGGAGGAGCGGGCAATGAGCAGTTCTTC
CASSPPGGAGNEQFF
>TRBV28|TRBJ2-1|NA|TRBD2
TGTGCCAGCAGTGCCGCTAGCGGGAGCAACGACAATGAGCAGTTCTTC
CASSAASGSNDNEQFF
>TRBV6-5|TRBJ2-3|NA|NA
TGTGCCAGCAGTCCAGGGCGAGACGGGGATACGCAGTATTTT
CASSPGRDGDTQYF
>TRBV28|TRBJ1-4|once|TRBD1
TGTGCCAGCAGTGGGACAGGTCAGAGGAAGAAGGAAAAACTGTTTTTT
CASSGTGQRKKEKLFF
>TRBV27|TRBJ2-4|NA|TRBD2
TGTGCCAGCAGTTTGGCAGGCCCGGGACTAGCGGGAGCGGTTGCCAAAAACATTCAGTACTTC
CASSLAGPGLAGAVAKNIQYF
>TRBV9|TRBJ2-7|NA|NA
TGTGCCAGCAGCGACCGGGACGGAGCCTACGAGCAGTACTTC
CASSDRDGAYEQYF
>TRBV10-1|TRBJ2-2|NA|TRBD2
TGCGCCAGCAGGCCCGGACTAGCGGGAGTTTCCGGGGAGCTGTTTTTT
CASRPGLAGVSGELFF
>TRBV2|TRBJ1-5|NA|NA
TGTGCCAGCAGTTCAGAGAGCAATCAGCCCCAGCATTTT
CASSSESNQPQHF
>TRBV5-1|TRBJ2-5|NA|TRBD2
TGCGCCAGCAGAATAGGACTAGCGGGAGGGCCAGACGAGACCCAGTACTTC
CASRIGLAGGPDETQYF
>TRBV5-8|TRBJ1-5|NA|TRBD1
TGTGCCAGCAGTCTGGTAACAGGGGGCGGTCAGCCCCAGCATTTT
CASSLVTGGGQPQHF
>TRBV18|TRBJ1-3|many|NA
TGTGCCAGCTCACCAATAAAGAAGGCGACCTCTGGAAACACCATATATTTT
CASSPIKKATSGNTIYF
>TRBV4-2|TRBJ2-5|NA|TRBD2
TGTGCCAGCAGCCAAGATTGGCTAGCGGGAGGGGGTAACATTCAAGAGACCCAGTACTTC
CASSQDWLAGGGNIQETQYF
>TRBV29-1|TRBJ1-2|few|TRBD1
TGCAGCGTTGAGAGGGGGACAGGTTATGGCTACACCTTC
CSVERGTGYGYTF
>TRBV6-1|TRBJ2-1|NA|TRBD2
TGTGCCAGCAGTGAAGCGAAAGACAAGCGGGAGGTCCCCTACAATGAGCAGTTCTTC
CASSEAKDKREVPYNEQFF
>TRBV2|TRBJ2-2|few|TRBD2
TGTGCCAGCAGTGAGGGGCGTCTAGCGGGAGTCGGGGCCGGGGAGCTGTTTTTT
CASSEGRLAGVGAGELFF
>TRBV5-4|TRBJ2-7|NA|NA
TGTGCCAGCAGCTCCTTACTAGAATACGAGCAGTACTTC
CASSSLLEYEQYF
>TRBV28|TRBJ2-7|once|NA
TGTGCCAGCAGTCCTCACCAGGGGCAGCGGTTTTTGAGGGAGCAGTACTTC
CASSPHQGQRFLREQYF
>TRBV2|TRBJ1-2|NA|NA
TGTGCCAGCAGTGAAGTCAGCTCTACCTTC
CASSEVSSTF
>TRBV28|TRBJ1-2|NA|NA
TGTGCCAGCAGTTTAGGCCAGGTAAACTATGGCTACACCTTC
CASSLGQVNYGYTF
>TRBV11-1|TRBJ2-1|NA|TRBD2
TGTGCCAGCCAACCGGGACTAGCGGTCCCTCGAAAGAATGGGCAGTTCTTC
CASQPGLAVPRKNGQFF
>TRBV6-1|TRBJ2-3|NA|NA
TGTGCCAGCAGTAATGGGGGAGGATCCACAGATACGCAGTATTTT
CASSNGGGSTDTQYF
>TRBV19|TRBJ1-2|few|NA
TGTGCCAGTAGTACCAAGGGTGGCTACACCTTC
CASSTKGGYTF
>TRBV5-4|TRBJ2-2|NA|TRBD1
TGTGCCAGCAGCTTTGCGAGACAGGGAAACACCGGGGAGCTGTTTTTT
CASSFARQGNTGELFF
>TRBV10-2|TRBJ2-7|few|NA
TGCGCCAGCAGTGATGGAGGTTACGAGCAGTACTTC
CASSDGGYEQYF
>TRBV18|TRBJ2-7|NA|NA
TGTGCCAGCTCACTGACGACCCTCTCGGAATGGTACTTC
CASSLTTLSEWYF